Sequencing of this TCR beta chain was carried out in a study of spatial heterogeneity in lung cancer. Across the study: Compared with alpha-chain sequences, beta-chain sequences were consistently detected in greater numbers. Mean representation of each unique TCR and UMI combination in the raw reads exceeded 9.5 occurrences. The study, taken as a whole, reports: Expanded tumor TCRs that were ubiquitous appeared in blood more at resection than follow-up.

Germline assignment: CDR1 SGHNT and CDR2 YYREEE (reference sequence). V lost 4 bases, J lost 2 bases, and 17 bases lay in between. The CDR3 spans 16 residues. This clonotype occurred a few times. The target antigen is unknown. MiXCR, run by TCRdb on the 5' RACE reads, gives a single entry per CDR3 protein. Counted here are about 45,000 distinct CDR3 sequences, roughly 15% occurring once; the ten biggest clones make up 50% to 65%. As to time point: sample taken at primary tumor resection. Sequencing covered unsorted whole RNA taken from tumor, nontumor lung or frozen PBMC. The V gene is TRBV5-4, the J gene TRBJ2-3; D unclear. The TCR comes from a male donor with early-stage non-small cell lung cancer. Source: PBMCs, taken at surgery. In nucleotides, the CDR3 is TGTGCCAGCAGCCTTGTGCCAGGTTGGGACACAGATACGCAGTATTTT. Translation: CASSLVPGWDTDTQYF. The variable domain in full, with the rest retrieved from reference TRBV5-4 and TRBJ2-3, is ETGVTQSPTHLIKTRGQQVTLRCSSQSGHNTVSWYQQALGQGPQFIFQYYREEENGRGNFPPRFSGLQFPNYSSELNVNALELDDSALYLCASSLVPGWDTDTQYFGPGTRLTVL.